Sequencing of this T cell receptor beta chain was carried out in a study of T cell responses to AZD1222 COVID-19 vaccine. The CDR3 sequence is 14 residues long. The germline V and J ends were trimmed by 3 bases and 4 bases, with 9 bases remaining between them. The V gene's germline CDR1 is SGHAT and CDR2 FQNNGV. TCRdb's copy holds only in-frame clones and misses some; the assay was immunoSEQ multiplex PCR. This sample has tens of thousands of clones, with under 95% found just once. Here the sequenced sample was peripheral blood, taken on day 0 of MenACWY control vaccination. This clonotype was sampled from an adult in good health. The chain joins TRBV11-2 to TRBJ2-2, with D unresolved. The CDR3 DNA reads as TGTGCCAGCAGCTTGGCCACTACCACCGGGGAGCTGTTTTTT. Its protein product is CASSLATTTGELFF.